What follows are 7 T cell receptor beta chains derived from one specimen sequenced in a study of low-dose radiotherapy and immunotherapy resistance in tumors. As for time point: before trial treatment. TRAV and TRBV primers primed cDNA for both TCRalpha and TCRbeta. It was with a constant-region primer and a V-primer adapter that TCRs were amplified over around 18 PCR cycles. TCRdb fed the reads into MiXCR, producing one record per CDR3 protein. There are tens of thousands of distinct CDR3 sequences in the sample; more than 8% occur only once, and under 1.1% lies in the top ten. The sequenced sample was PBMCs, obtained before treatment. These receptor sequences come from a male donor with prostate cancer.

This clonotype was recorded many times. J is TRBJ2-3 and V is TRBV7-2; no definite D call. The CDR3 sequence is 16 residues long. Looked up from germline, CDR1 is SGHTA and CDR2 is FQGNSA. V was cut by 4 bases and J by 1 base, with 15 bases left in between. The CDR3 bases are TGTGCCAGCAGCTCCCTATTGGTTAGAGGCACAGATACGCAGTATTTT. As protein: CASSSLLVRGTDTQYF.

This clonotype was picked up many times. The chain has TRBV20-1 and TRBJ1-6; unclear D gene. V was shortened by 2 bases and J by 5 bases, with 10 bases between the two germline ends. CDR3 size: 14 residues. In germline, CDR1 is DFQATT, CDR2 SNEGSKA (reference sequence). This CDR3 reads CSARQSWDNSPLHF. CDR3 coding DNA: TGCAGTGCTAGACAGTCGTGGGATAATTCACCCCTCCACTTT.

This clonotype was seen many times. The V call is TRBV7-2, the J call TRBJ2-2, with D possibly TRBD2 on 6 matching bases. Trimming removed 5 bases from V and 4 bases from J, with 14 bases in between. Germline V CDR1 and CDR2: SGHTA, FQGNSA. This CDR3 region has 15 residues. The CDR3 DNA sequence: TGTGCCAGCAGCCAGGCGTGGGGAGGCACCGGGGAGCTGTTTTTT. Translation gives CASSQAWGGTGELFF.

Notes on this clonotype: A far larger clone is only one base removed, so a read error is likely. This chain connects TRBV7-4 to TRBJ1-4, with 7 bases lining up with TRBD1. Germline assignment: CDR1 SGHVT and CDR2 SQSDAQ. The J segment lost 6 bases and the V segment lost 5 bases, leaving 15 bases of the junction unmatched. The CDR3 consists of 17 residues. The CDR3 bases are TGTGCCAGCAGCATACGTCCCGAGACAGGGTTTGATGAAAAACTGTTTTTT. Its protein is CASSIRPETGFDEKLFF.

This clonotype was found a few times. The rearrangement joins TRBV28 to TRBJ2-7; possibly TRBD1 for D (5 bases). This CDR3 region has 13 residues. The V gene lost 10 bases and the J gene lost 0 bases, with 13 bases spanning the gap. CDR1 is MDHEN and CDR2 is SYDVKM in the germline V gene. The CDR3 sequence: CAIGHPPSYEQYF. CDR3 DNA sequence: TGTGCCATCGGACACCCTCCCTCCTACGAGCAGTACTTC.

Concerning this clonotype itself: A far larger clone is only one base removed, so a read error is likely. The rearrangement uses TRBV6-1 and TRBJ2-1; possibly TRBD2 for D (6 bases). V dropped 1 base and J dropped 10 bases, with 8 bases sitting between them. Germline-derived CDR1 and CDR2 are MNHNS and SASEGT. The CDR3 has 12 amino acids. Written as DNA, the CDR3 is TGTGCCAGCAGTGAAGGGCGGGACGAGCAGTTCTTC. The encoded protein is CASSEGRDEQFF.

With regard to this clonotype: A far larger clone is off by one base, so a read error is likely. The chain combines TRBV5-8 with TRBJ2-7; 10 nucleotides match TRBD1. Germline trimming cut 0 bases from V and 6 bases from J; bases unmatched to any gene: 9. Germline values: CDR1 SGHTS, CDR2 YDEGEE. This CDR3 comprises 16 residues. The CDR3 DNA is TGTGCCAGCAGCTTGGGCGGGACAGGGGTCGCCTTCGAGCAGTACTTC. Encoded protein: CASSLGGTGVAFEQYF.